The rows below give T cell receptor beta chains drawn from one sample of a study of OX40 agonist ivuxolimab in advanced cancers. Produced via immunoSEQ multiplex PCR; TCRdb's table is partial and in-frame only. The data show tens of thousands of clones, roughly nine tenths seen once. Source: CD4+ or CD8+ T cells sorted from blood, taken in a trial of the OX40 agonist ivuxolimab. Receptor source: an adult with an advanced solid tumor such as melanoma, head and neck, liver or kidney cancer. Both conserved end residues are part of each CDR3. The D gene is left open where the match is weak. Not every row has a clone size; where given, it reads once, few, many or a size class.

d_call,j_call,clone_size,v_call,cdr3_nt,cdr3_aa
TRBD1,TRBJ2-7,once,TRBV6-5,TGTGCCAGCAGGACAGGGACAGGGCGAGTTGAGCAGTACTTC,CASRTGTGRVEQYF
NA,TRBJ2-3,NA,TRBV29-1,TGCAGCGTCCCGGGACCCGAGGGATTGCCAGATACGCAGTATTTT,CSVPGPEGLPDTQYF
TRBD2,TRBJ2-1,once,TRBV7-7,TGTGCTAGCAGCTTAGGAAGCGGGGGGTACAATGAGCAGTTCTTC,CASSLGSGGYNEQFF
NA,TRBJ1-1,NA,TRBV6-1,TGTGCCAGCAGTGTGGTGCCCGGCCAGGACACTGAAGCTTTCTTT,CASSVVPGQDTEAFF
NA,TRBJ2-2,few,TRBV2,TGTGCCAGCAGTGCCGGGACAACGAACACCGGGGAGCTGTTTTTT,CASSAGTTNTGELFF
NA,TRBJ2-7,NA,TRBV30,TGTGCCTGGAGTGACAGCTCCTACGAGCAGTACTTC,CAWSDSSYEQYF
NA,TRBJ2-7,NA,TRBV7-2,TGTGCCAGCAGCACTCCCTGGGGCGAATCCTACTACGAGCAGTACTTC,CASSTPWGESYYEQYF
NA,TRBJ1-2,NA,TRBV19,TGTGCCAGTAGTATATGGGGGCCGGATGGCTACACCTTC,CASSIWGPDGYTF
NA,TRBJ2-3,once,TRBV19,TGTGCCAGTAGTATGTGGGACTCAGATACGCAGTATTTT,CASSMWDSDTQYF
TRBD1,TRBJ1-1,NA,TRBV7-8,TGTGCCAGCAGCTCAGACAGGGAAGGGGGCACTGAAGCTTTCTTT,CASSSDREGGTEAFF
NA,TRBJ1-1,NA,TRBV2,TGTGCCAGCAAGCCCGGACGGTTGAACACTGAAGCTTTCTTT,CASKPGRLNTEAFF
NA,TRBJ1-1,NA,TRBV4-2,TGTGCCAGCAGCCAAGATTTCGTGAACACTGAAGCTTTCTTT,CASSQDFVNTEAFF
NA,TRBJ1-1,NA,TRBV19,TGTGCCAGTAGTCCACGGGAGGGCTTGAACACTGAAGCTTTCTTT,CASSPREGLNTEAFF
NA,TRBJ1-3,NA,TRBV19,TGTGCCAGTAGTCCCTCGGGAGGGGCTGGAAACACCATATATTTT,CASSPSGGAGNTIYF
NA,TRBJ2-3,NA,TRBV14,TGTGCCAGCAGCCATCTCGATGGGACCTTTAGGAGTGGGACGCAGTATTTT,CASSHLDGTFRSGTQYF
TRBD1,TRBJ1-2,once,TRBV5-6,TGTGCCAGCAGCCCCGGACAGGATCTTGGCTATGGCTACACCTTC,CASSPGQDLGYGYTF
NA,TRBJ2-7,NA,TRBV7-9,TGTGCCAGCAGCAACACAAGGGGGGGGATTACAAGCTCCTACGAGCAGTACTTC,CASSNTRGGITSSYEQYF
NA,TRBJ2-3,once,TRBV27,TGTGCCAGCACCCCCTCTACTAGACCTAGCACAGATACGCAGTATTTT,CASTPSTRPSTDTQYF
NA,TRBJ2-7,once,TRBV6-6,TGTGCCAGCAGCCCGCCCGGGTACGAGCAGTACTTC,CASSPPGYEQYF
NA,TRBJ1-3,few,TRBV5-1,TGCGCCAGCAGCACCGGACGGGGGAGCTCTGGAAACACCATATATTTT,CASSTGRGSSGNTIYF
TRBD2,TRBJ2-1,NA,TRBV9,TGTGCCAGCAGTAGTAGCGGGGCAAGCTCCTACAATGAGCAGTTCTTC,CASSSSGASSYNEQFF
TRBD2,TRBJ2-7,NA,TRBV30,TGTGCCTGGAGTCCCCTAGCGGGGCAATACGAGCAGTACTTC,CAWSPLAGQYEQYF
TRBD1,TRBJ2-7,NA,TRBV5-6,TGTGCCAGCAGCTTGGGACAGGGGGCTTACGAGCAGTACTTC,CASSLGQGAYEQYF